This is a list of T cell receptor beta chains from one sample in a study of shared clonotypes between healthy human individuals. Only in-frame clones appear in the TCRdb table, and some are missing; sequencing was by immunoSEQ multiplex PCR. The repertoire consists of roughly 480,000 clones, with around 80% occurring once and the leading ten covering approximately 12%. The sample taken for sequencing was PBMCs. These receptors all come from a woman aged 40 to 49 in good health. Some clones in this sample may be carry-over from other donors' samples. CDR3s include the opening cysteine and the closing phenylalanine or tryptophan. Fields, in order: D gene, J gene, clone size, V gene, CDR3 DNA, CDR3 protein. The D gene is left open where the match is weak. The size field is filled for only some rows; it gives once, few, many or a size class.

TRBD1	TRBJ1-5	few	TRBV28	TGTGCCAGCAGTGGACAGGTAGCGCAGCCCCAGCATTTT	CASSGQVAQPQHF
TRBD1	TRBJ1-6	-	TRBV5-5	TGTGCCAGCAGCTCCGGGACAGGGGGTTCGACCCTCCACTTT	CASSSGTGGSTLHF
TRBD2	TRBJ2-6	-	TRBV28	TGTGCCAGCAGTTTTTACGGCGGGAGGGCCACTGGGGCCAACGTCCTGACTTTC	CASSFYGGRATGANVLTF
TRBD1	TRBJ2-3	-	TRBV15	TGTGCCACCAGCAGTGGGACAGCTTCTAGGGTAGGGGATACGCAGTATTTT	CATSSGTASRVGDTQYF
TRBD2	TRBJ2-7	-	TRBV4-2	TGTGCCAGCAGCCAAGAAGAGCGGGAGGCCTACGAGCAGTACTTC	CASSQEEREAYEQYF
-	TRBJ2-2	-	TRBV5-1	TGCGCCAGCACGATTAAGCAGGAATACACCGGGGAGCTGTTTTTT	CASTIKQEYTGELFF
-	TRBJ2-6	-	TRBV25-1	TGTGCCAGCACAGGGAAAGCCGGGGCCAACGTCCTGACTTTC	CASTGKAGANVLTF
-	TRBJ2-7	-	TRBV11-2	TGTGCCAGCAGCTTAGTTGCGAGGGCGGGAAGAACCTACGAGCAGTACTTC	CASSLVARAGRTYEQYF
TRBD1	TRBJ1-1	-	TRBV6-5	TGTGCCAGCAGACTAGCGTGGACAGGGGAAACTGAAGCTTTCTTT	CASRLAWTGETEAFF
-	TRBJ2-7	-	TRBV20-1	TGCAGTGCGCAAAGCTTCTACGAACAGTACTTC	CSAQSFYEQYF
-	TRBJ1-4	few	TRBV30	TGTGCCTGGCAGGACGTCAGCTATGAAAAACTGTTTTTT	CAWQDVSYEKLFF
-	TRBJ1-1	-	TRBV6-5	TGTGCCAGCACTCCTAGAGGGGGGCACGGGGAAGCTTTCTTT	CASTPRGGHGEAFF
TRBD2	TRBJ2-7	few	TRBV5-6	TGTGCCAGCAGCTCTCCGGGACTAGCCTACGAGCAGTACTTC	CASSSPGLAYEQYF
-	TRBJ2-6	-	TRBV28	TGTGCCAGCAGTCCCCTCCAAGCAGGGGCCAACGTCCTGACTTTC	CASSPLQAGANVLTF
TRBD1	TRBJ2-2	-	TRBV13	TGTGCCAGCAGCTTAAAACAGGGGGCGCTGGGCACCGGGGAGCTGTTTTTT	CASSLKQGALGTGELFF
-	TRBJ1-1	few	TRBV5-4	TGTGCCAGCAGCTTTAGGGCCACTGAAGCTTTCTTT	CASSFRATEAFF
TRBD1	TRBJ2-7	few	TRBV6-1	TGTGCCAGCATACCGGGACAGGGGACCTCCTACGAGCAGTACTTC	CASIPGQGTSYEQYF
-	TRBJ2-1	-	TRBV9	TGTGCCAGCAGCGTAGGGGGCAGGGAAGGCTACAATGAGCAGTTCTTC	CASSVGGREGYNEQFF
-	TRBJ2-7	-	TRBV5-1	TGCGCCAGCAGCTTAGCCCAGGGAATGATAGGGGAGCAGTACTTC	CASSLAQGMIGEQYF
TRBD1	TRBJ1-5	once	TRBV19	TGTGCCAGTAGTATAGGAGGGGGCCTTGGACAGCCCCAGCATTTT	CASSIGGGLGQPQHF
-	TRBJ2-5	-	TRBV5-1	TGCGCCAGCAGCCCGAACAGGGTCTCCCAAGAGACCCAGTACTTC	CASSPNRVSQETQYF
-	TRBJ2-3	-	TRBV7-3	TGTGCCAGCAGCTTAGGGACTAGCACAGATACGCAGTATTTT	CASSLGTSTDTQYF
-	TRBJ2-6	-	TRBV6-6	TGTGCCAGCAGTCTAGGGGTGGCAGGGGCCAACGTCCTGACTTTC	CASSLGVAGANVLTF
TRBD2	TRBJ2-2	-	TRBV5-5	TGTGCCAGCAGCATTAGCGGGAGGGCCGCGGGGGAGCTGTTTTTT	CASSISGRAAGELFF
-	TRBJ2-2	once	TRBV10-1	TGCGCCAGCAGTGAGTCGCCAGGGTCCGGGGAGCTGTTTTTT	CASSESPGSGELFF
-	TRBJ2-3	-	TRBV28	TGTGCCAGCAGCTTTCGTAGTAGCGTCCTGGATACGCAGTATTTT	CASSFRSSVLDTQYF
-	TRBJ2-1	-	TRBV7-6	TGTGCCAGCATGGCGGATCTGCACAATGAGCAGTTCTTC	CASMADLHNEQFF
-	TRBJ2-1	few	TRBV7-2	TGTGCCAGCAGCTTAGTGGCGCGTAATGAGCAGTTCTTC	CASSLVARNEQFF
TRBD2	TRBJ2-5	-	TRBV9	TGTGCCAGCAGCGCCGGGACTAGCGGGTTAGGTGAGACCCAGTACTTC	CASSAGTSGLGETQYF
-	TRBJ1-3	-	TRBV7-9	TGTGCCAGCAGCTTAGCGGCCGGTCCCTCTGGAAACACCATATATTTT	CASSLAAGPSGNTIYF
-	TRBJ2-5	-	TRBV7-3	TGTGCCAGCAGCTCGACGAGCAATTCCGAGACCCAGTACTTC	CASSSTSNSETQYF
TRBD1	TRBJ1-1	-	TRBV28	TGTGCCAGCAGTTTAGAACCGGGACAGGAAGCTTTCTTT	CASSLEPGQEAFF
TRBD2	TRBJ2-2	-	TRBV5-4	TGTGCCAGCAGCCCTAAGCGGGAGTGGGACACCGGGGAGCTGTTTTTT	CASSPKREWDTGELFF
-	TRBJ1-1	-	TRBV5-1	TGCGCCAGCAGCTTGGCCGAACAGGCTGACACTGAAGCTTTCTTT	CASSLAEQADTEAFF
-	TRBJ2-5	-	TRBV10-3	TGTGCCATCAGTGAGGGTCCTAGCCGAAACCAAGAGACCCAGTACTTC	CAISEGPSRNQETQYF
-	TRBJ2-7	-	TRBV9	TGTGCCAGCAGCGTAGGAATCGGGGGAAATTCCTACGAGCAGTACTTC	CASSVGIGGNSYEQYF
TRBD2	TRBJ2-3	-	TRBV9	TGTGCCAGCAGTCACACCGGGGGACTAGCGGGAGATACGCAGTATTTT	CASSHTGGLAGDTQYF
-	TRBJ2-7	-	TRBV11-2	TGTGCCAGCAGCGCAGGGGCGACGCTCCCCTACGAGCAGTACTTC	CASSAGATLPYEQYF